This T cell receptor beta chain appears in the sequencing data of a study of a mutant IDH1 vaccine in newly diagnosed glioma. Background on the study: Onset of vaccination occurred 4-6 weeks following radiotherapy alone, or with temozolomide cycles. Earlier treatment was radiotherapy, temozolomide, or both, with most getting both.

The germline V gene has CDR1 LNHDA and CDR2 SQIVND (reference sequence). V shed 4 bases and J shed 3 bases, with 15 bases lying between them. CDR3 length: 15 residues. Produced via immunoSEQ multiplex PCR; TCRdb's table is partial and in-frame only. Here the sample spans around 56,000 clones, approximately 86% being singletons. Described time point: week 5, during vaccination. Every single dose of the vaccine, 300 ug of mutant IDH1 20-mer peptide, came with topical imiquimod. Each astrocytoma in the donors was new, WHO grade 3 or 4, IDH1-mutant and ATRX-lost. Comment on this clone: Its antigen is undetermined.

V is TRBV19 and J is TRBJ2-5; possibly TRBD2 for D (5 bases). The input for sequencing was PBMCs, taken from a glioma patient whose treatment included an IDH1 peptide vaccine. The sequence was collected from a young woman with glioma. Some clones in this sample may be carry-over from other donors' samples. The CDR3 region has the DNA TGTGCCAGTAGTACAACACGGACGGGGAAAGAGACCCAGTACTTC. Protein sequence: CASSTTRTGKETQYF.